The T cell receptor (beta chain) under discussion was sequenced for a study of T cells in localized non-small cell lung cancer (dated by TCRdb to about 2020). A note on the overall study: The study examined T cell repertoires in 236 patients with early-stage NSCLC and compared tumors with uninvolved tumor-adjacent lungs. Of the NSCLC patients, approximately 130 were male and some 97 were female, and the mean age was about 69 years. The cohort was made up of approximately 250 treatment-naive NSCLC patients whose localized lung tumors had been resected. Here is what the overall study found, with its caveats: Longer overall survival was associated with higher blood T cell density, whereas shorter survival was associated with higher adjacent-lung clonality. Uninvolved tumor-adjacent lung showed the highest T cell clonality, higher than tumor, which suggests more focused antigenic responses in the uninvolved tumor-adjacent lung. Of the top 100 tumor clones, a median of 57 were detected in paired uninvolved adjacent lung; around 30 were also among that lung's top 100. Because multi-region tumor sequencing was not performed, intratumor heterogeneity could not be ruled out. Because of the exploratory design, TCR variables were selected using unadjusted p-values without false-discovery rate correction.

Unmatched junction bases come to 8, with V trimmed by 6 bases and J by 5 bases. CDR1 and CDR2 (MNHEY, SMNVEV) derive from the germline V gene (reference sequence). Spanning cysteine to phenylalanine, the CDR3 consists of 14 amino acids. Left in the record is the CDR3 DNA by itself, 42 bases read in frame from the first base. At diagnosis, peripheral blood, uninvolved tumor-adjacent lung and tumor were collected and stored as a combination of fresh-frozen and FFPE material. Blood samples were analyzed as peripheral blood mononuclear cells for TCR repertoire profiling. As regards this clone: Which antigen it targets is not known. No base-level quality is on record; no much larger clone is a single base apart.

The immunoSEQ Assay was used to sequence TCR beta CDR3 regions from DNA. The original pipeline was this. T cell density was computed as TCR beta template counts normalized to usable DNA estimated by amplifying housekeeping genes. The preseqR package was used to estimate richness by extrapolating to 400,000 templates for PBMC samples and to 120,000 templates for tissue samples. Clonality was taken to be one minus Pielou's evenness. To identify tissue-enriched TCRs, differential abundance testing was run on productive amino-acid clonotypes with a minimum total count of 5 and an alpha of 0.1. Repertoire overlap between compartments was quantified with the Jaccard Index and Morisita Overlap Index. GLIPH clustered TCR beta CDR3s with public tetramer-defined viral CDR3s; viral motifs required at least three viral sequences plus V-gene enrichment. The table comes from immuneACCESS by way of TCRdb, which keeps in-frame sequences with V and J called. Part of the clones is missing from these tables; in studies checked, under half for an unresolved V gene and the rest for unknown reasons. The V and J calls and the clone size are those of that table, but D and trimming were determined from the DNA. The sample table records tens of thousands of clones; about 81% of these occur just once. The ten largest account for roughly 4.3% of the sample.

This TCR was recovered from a woman between 35 and 70 years old with stage I lung adenocarcinoma. The V and J genes are TRBV27 and TRBJ2-3; 7 central nucleotides agree with TRBD1. The sample consisted of peripheral blood, taken before any cancer treatment. DNA sequence: TGTGCCAGCAGCGCAAGGGGGCGTAGAGATACGCAGTATTTT. The encoded protein is CASSARGRRDTQYF.